The T cell receptor beta chain described here comes from a study of T cells in women clearing cervical HPV infection. Study background: Case blood drawn at lesion detection; control blood after infection cleared.

The germline V gene has CDR1 LNHDA and CDR2 SQIVND (reference sequence). Germline trimming cut 5 bases from V and 5 bases from J; bases unmatched to any gene: 10. There are 15 residues in the CDR3. Whole-study results and caveats: CIN3+ cases had significantly higher TCR richness than controls; evenness did not differ. TRBV6-7 abundance was lower in cases than controls (0.11% versus 0.16%).

Generated by immunoSEQ multiplex PCR, the TCRdb table keeps only in-frame clones and is missing some. The sample table sets out approximately 34,000 clones. Worth noting for this clone: Its antigen is as yet unknown. Sequencing ends 3 residues short of the CDR3 end; the germline J gene provides the rest.

This chain links TRBV19 with TRBJ2-7; 9 bases fit TRBD1. What was sequenced was blood buffy coat. The clonotype comes from a woman aged 18 to 69 with a cervical HPV16 infection that either progressed to CIN3+ or cleared (not recorded which). The sequenced part of the CDR3 DNA is TGTGCCAGTAGTTTCCGGACAGGGGATCATAACGAG. Translation: CASSFRTGDHNE. The complete CDR3 reads CASSFRTGDHNEQYF.